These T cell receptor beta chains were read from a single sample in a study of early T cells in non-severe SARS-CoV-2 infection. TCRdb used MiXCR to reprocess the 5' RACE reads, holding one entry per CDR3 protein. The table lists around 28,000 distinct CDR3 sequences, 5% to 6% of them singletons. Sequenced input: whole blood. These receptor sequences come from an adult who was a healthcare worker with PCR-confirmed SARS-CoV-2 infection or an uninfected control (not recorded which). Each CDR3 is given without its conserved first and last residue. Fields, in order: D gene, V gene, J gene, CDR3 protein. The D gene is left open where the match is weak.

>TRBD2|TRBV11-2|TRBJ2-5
ASSLSLAGGAETQY
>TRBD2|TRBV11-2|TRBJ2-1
ASSLVLAGGDEQF
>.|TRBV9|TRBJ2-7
ASSVSGTLLYEQY
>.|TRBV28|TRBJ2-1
ASSRTGPRLVSAPG
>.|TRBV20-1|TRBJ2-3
SARVQGRTDTQY
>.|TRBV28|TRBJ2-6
ASSSGANVLT
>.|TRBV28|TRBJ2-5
ASSPARGTEETQY
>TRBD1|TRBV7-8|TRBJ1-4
ASSFRTGGGKLF
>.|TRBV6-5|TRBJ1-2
ASSYSGPSNYGYT
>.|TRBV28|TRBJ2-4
ASRVEGDIQY
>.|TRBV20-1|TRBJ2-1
SARLVGDNEQF
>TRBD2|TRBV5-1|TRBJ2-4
ASSLDSGRAINIQY
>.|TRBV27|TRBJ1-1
ASSPPTREKAF
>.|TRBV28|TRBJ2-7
ASSLGLTAAYEQY
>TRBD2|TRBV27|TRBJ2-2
ASSSEWSGENTGELF
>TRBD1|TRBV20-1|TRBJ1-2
SARVPGTVYGYT
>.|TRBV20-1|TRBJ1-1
SAWTLQNTEAF
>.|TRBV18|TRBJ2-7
ASSPRGPEQY
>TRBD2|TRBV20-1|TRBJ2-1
SARLGLATYNEQF
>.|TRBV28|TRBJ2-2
ASSLAVSNTGELF
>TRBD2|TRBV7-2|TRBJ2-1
ASSRRSSGREQF
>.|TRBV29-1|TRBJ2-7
SVDTSGPPAYEQY
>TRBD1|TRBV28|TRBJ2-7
ASSQGQSYEQY
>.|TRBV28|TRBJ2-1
ASSLPGQYNEQF
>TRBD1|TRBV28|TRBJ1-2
ASSQGQRNRYT
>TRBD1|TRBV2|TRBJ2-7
ASSAMTGSNEQY
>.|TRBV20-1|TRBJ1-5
SAQLHTSNQPQH